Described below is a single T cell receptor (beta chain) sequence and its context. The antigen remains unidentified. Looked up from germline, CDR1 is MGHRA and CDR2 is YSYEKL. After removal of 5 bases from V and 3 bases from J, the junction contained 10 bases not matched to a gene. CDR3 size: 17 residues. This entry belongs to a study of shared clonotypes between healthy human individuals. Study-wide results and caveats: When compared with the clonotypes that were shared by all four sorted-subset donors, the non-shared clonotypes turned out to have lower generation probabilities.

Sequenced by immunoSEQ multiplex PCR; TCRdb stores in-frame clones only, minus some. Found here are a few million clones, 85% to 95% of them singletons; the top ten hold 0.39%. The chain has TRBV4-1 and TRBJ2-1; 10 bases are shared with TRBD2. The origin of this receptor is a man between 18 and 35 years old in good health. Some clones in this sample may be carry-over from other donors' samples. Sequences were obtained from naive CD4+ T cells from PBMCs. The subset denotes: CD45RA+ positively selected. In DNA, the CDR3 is TGCGCCAGCAGCGAACACCTTGGACTAGCGGACTACAATGAGCAGTTCTTC. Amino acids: CASSEHLGLADYNEQFF.